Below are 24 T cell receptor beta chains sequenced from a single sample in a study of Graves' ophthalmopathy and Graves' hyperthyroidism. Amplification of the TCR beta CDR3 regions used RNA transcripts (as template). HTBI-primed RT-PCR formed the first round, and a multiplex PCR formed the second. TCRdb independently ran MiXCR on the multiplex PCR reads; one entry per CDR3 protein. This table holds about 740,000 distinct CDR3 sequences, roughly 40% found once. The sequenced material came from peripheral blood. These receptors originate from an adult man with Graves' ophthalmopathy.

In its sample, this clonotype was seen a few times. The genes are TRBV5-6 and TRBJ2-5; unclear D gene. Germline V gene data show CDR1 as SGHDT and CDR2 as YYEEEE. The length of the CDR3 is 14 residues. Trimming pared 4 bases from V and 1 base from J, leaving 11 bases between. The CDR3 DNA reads TGTGCCAGCAGCGTTAAGTTGACCCAAGAGACCCAGTACTTC. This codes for CASSVKLTQETQYF.

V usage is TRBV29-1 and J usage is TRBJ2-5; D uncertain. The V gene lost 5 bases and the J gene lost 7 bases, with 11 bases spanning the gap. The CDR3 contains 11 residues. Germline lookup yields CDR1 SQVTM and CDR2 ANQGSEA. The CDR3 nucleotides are TGCAGCGTTCGGGTGAGCTCGACCCAGTACTTC. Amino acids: CSVRVSSTQYF.

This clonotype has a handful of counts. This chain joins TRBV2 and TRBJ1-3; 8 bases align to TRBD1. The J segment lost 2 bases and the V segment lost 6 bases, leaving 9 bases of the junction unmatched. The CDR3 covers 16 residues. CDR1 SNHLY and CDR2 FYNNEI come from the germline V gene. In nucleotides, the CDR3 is TGTGCCAGCAGCCAAGCCCGGACAGGGACTGGAAACACCATATATTTT. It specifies CASSQARTGTGNTIYF.

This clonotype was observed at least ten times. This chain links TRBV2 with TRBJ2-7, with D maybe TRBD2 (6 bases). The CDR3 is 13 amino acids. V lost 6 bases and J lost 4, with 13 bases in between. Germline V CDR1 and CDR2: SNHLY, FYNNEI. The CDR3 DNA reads TGTGCCAGCAGCCTTAGTGGGGGGTACGAGCAGTACTTC. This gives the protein CASSLSGGYEQYF.

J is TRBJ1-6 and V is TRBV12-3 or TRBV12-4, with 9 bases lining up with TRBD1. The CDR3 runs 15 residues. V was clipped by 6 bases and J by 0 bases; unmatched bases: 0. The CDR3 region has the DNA TGTGCCAGCAGGACAGGGGGCTCCTATAATTCACCCCTCCACTTT. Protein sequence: CASRTGGSYNSPLHF.

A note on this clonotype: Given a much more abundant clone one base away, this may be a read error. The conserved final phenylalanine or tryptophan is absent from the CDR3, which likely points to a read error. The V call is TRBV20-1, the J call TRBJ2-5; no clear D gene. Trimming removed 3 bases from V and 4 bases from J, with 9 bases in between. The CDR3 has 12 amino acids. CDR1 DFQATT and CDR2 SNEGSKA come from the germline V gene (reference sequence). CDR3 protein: CSASRLGETQYC. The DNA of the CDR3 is TGCAGTGCTAGTCGCCTGGGAGAGACCCAGTACTGC.

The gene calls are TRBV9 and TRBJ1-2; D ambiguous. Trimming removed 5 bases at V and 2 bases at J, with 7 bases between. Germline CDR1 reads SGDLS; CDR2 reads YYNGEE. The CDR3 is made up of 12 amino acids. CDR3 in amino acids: CASRRENYGYTF. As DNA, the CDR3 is TGTGCCAGCAGGAGGGAAAACTATGGCTACACCTTC.

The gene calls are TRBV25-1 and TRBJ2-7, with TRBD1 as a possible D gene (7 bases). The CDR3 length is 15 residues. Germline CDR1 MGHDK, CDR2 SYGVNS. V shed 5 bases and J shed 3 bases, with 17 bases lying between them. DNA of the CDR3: TGTGCCAGCAGTTCGCCGGGGAGGACAGGCTACGAGCAGTACTTC. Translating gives CASSSPGRTGYEQYF.

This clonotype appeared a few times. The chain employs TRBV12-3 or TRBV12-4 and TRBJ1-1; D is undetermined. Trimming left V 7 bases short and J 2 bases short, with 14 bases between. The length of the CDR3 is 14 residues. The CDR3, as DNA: TGTGCCAGCACCTTTCGGCGGATAAACACTGAAGCTTTCTTT. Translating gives CASTFRRINTEAFF.

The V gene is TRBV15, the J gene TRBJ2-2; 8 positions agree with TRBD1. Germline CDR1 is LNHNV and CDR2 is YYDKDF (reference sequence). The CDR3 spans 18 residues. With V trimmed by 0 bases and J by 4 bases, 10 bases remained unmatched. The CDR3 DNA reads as TGTGCCACCAGCAGAGATTCAGGGGGCGTCTATTCCACCGGGGAGCTGTTTTTT. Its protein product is CATSRDSGGVYSTGELFF.

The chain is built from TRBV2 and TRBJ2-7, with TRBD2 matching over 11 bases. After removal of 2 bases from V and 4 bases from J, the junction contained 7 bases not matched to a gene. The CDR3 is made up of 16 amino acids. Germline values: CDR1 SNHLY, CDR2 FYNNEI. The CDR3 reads CASSETLPSGGYEQYF. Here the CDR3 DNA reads TGTGCCAGCAGTGAAACGCTTCCTAGCGGGGGGTACGAGCAGTACTTC.

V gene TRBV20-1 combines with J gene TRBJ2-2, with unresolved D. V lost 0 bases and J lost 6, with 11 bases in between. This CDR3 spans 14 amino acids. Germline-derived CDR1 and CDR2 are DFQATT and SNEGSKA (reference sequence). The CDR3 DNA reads TGCAGTGCTAGAGATGATCCGTTCTCCGGGGAGCTGTTTTTT. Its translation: CSARDDPFSGELFF.

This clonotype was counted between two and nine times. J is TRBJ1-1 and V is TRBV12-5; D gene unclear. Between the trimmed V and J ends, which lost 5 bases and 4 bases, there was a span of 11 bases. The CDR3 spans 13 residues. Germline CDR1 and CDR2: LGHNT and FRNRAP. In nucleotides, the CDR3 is TGTGCTAGTGGTCCCTCAGGAGGCACTGAAGCTTTCTTT. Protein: CASGPSGGTEAFF.

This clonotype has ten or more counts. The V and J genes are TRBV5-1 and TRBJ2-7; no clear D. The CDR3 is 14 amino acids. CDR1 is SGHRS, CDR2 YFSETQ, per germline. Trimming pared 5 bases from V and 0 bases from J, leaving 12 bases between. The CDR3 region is CASRSEPLSYEQYF. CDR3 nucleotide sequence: TGCGCCAGCAGGAGCGAACCACTCTCCTACGAGCAGTACTTC.

In nucleotides, the CDR3 is TGTGCCAGCAGCTCCGACCGGGCTAATTCACCCCTCCACTTT. Its translation: CASSSDRANSPLHF. This chain uses TRBV7-9 with TRBJ1-6; D gene unclear. The V gene's germline CDR1 is SEHNR and CDR2 FQNEAQ (reference sequence). Trimming removed 4 bases from V and 6 bases from J, with 10 bases in between. The CDR3 contains 14 residues.

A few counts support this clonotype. The CDR3 is CASSSRRAQETQYF. The CDR3 region has the DNA TGTGCCAGCAGCTCCAGGAGGGCCCAAGAGACCCAGTACTTC. The J gene is TRBJ2-5, the V gene TRBV5-8; D might be TRBD2 (6 bases). CDR1 SGHTS and CDR2 YDEGEE come from the germline V gene. CDR3 length equals 14 residues. Trimming took off 3 bases at V and 1 base at J, with 10 bases between the two ends.

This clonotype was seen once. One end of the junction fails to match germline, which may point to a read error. The CDR3 DNA is TGCGCCAGCAGGTCGACAGGGCCCCACACTGATGCTTTCTTT. This gives the protein CASRSTGPHTDAFF. The chain links TRBV5-1 to TRBJ1-1; 7 nucleotides align to TRBD1. This CDR3 contains 14 residues. Germline V CDR1 and CDR2: SGHRS, YFSETQ.

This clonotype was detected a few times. As DNA, the CDR3 is TGCAGCGTGGGGGGACAGGGAGCATCCTACGAGCAGTACTTC. This codes for CSVGGQGASYEQYF. V is TRBV29-1 and J is TRBJ2-7; 9 nucleotides match TRBD1. Trimming took 6 bases from V and 1 from J; bases not matched to a gene: 7. The CDR3 has 14 residues. Germline CDR1 and CDR2: SQVTM and ANQGSEA.

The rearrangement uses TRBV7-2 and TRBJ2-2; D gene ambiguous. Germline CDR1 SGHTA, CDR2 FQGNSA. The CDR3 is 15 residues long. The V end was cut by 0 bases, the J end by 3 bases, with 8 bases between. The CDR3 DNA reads TGTGCCAGCAGCTTAGCGTGGTATCACACCGGGGAGCTGTTTTTT. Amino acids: CASSLAWYHTGELFF.

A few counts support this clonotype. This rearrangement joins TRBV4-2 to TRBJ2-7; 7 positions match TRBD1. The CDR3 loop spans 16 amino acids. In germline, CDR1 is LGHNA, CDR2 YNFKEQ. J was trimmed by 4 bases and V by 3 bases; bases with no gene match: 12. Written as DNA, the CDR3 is TGTGCCAGCAGCCATGACCTGACAGGGTTTAATTACGAGCAGTACTTC. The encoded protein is CASSHDLTGFNYEQYF.

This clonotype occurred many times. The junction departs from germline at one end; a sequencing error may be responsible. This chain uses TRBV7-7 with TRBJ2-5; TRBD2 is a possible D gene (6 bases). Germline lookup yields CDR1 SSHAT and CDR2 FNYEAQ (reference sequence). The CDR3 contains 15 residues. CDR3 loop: CASSLARGVRETQYF. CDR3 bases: TGTGCTAGCAGCTTAGCGCGCGGGGTCAGGGAGACCCAGTACTTC.

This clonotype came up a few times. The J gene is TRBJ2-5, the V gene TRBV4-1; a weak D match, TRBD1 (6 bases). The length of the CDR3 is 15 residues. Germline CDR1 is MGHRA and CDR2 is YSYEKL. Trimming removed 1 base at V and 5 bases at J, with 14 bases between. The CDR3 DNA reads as TGCGCCAGCAGCCAAGTGCAACAGGGCGGTGAGACCCAGTACTTC. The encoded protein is CASSQVQQGGETQYF.

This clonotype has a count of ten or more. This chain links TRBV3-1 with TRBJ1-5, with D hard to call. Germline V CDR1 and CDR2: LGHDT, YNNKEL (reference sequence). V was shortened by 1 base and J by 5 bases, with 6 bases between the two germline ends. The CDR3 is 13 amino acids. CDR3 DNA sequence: TGTGCCAGCAGCCAAGGCTGGGATCAGCCCCAGCATTTT. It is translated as CASSQGWDQPQHF.

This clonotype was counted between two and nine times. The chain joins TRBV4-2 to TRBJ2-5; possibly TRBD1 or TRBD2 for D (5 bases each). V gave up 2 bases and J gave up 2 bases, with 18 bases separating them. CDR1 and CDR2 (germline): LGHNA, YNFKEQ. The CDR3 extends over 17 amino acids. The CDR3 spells CASSQPPGRDHQETQYF. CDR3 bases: TGTGCCAGCAGCCAACCCCCGGGCAGGGACCATCAAGAGACCCAGTACTTC.